This is a list of T cell receptor beta chains from one sample in a study of T cells in Graves' hyperthyroidism and ophthalmopathy. Using its own MiXCR run on the multiplex PCR reads, TCRdb lists one record per CDR3 protein. The sample consists of 300,000 to 450,000 distinct CDR3 sequences, around 14% of them appearing once. Input material: blood. Every receptor here comes from a woman in her sixties or seventies with Graves' hyperthyroidism. Both conserved end residues are part of each CDR3. D genes are given only for firm matches. Rows may omit the clone size; those that give it use once, few, many or a size class.

J gene | CDR3 length | V gene | D gene | clone size | CDR3 DNA | CDR3 protein
TRBJ2-5 | 14 | TRBV5-5 | . | many | TGTGCCAGCACCCGGACCTCCGGACAAGAGACCCAGTACTTC | CASTRTSGQETQYF
TRBJ1-6 | 14 | TRBV2 | . | many | TGTGCCAGCAGTGATGGGGTAGTGGGTTCACCCCTCCACTTT | CASSDGVVGSPLHF
TRBJ2-7 | 14 | TRBV7-2 | . | . | TGTGCCAGCACCAAAACGGCGGGCCTCTACGAGCAGTACTTC | CASTKTAGLYEQYF
TRBJ2-3 | 18 | TRBV4-1 | TRBD2 | many | TGCGCCAGCAGCCAAGCGAGAGGACTAGCGGGGGAGACAGATACGCAGTATTTT | CASSQARGLAGETDTQYF
TRBJ2-7 | 13 | TRBV2 | TRBD2 | many | TGTGCCAGCAGCAGACTAGCGGGCTACGAGCAGTACTTC | CASSRLAGYEQYF
TRBJ1-6 | 13 | TRBV11-3 | . | many | TGTGCCAGCAGCTTGGCTTATAATTCACCCCTCCACTTT | CASSLAYNSPLHF
TRBJ1-5 | 13 | TRBV10-3 | TRBD1 | . | TGTGCCATCAGCGCGGACAGGGCCCAGCCCCAGCATTTT | CAISADRAQPQHF
TRBJ1-4 | 13 | TRBV2 | . | many | TGTGCCAGCACCCGGGGTCTCAATGAAAAACTGTTTTTT | CASTRGLNEKLFF
TRBJ2-1 | 17 | TRBV28 | TRBD2 | many | TGTGCCAGCAGCCCTACTTCGGCTAGCGGGGAGTACAATGAGCAGTTCTTC | CASSPTSASGEYNEQFF
TRBJ1-5 | 14 | TRBV2 | . | . | TGTGCCAGCAGTGAACTCGCGGGGAATCAGCCCCAGCATTTT | CASSELAGNQPQHF
TRBJ2-1 | 14 | TRBV24-1 | . | many | TGTGCCACCAGCCACACCCAGGGATACAATGAGCAGTTCTTC | CATSHTQGYNEQFF
TRBJ1-5 | 18 | TRBV27 | . | few | TGTGCCAGCAGTTTATCGACGGCTTGGGGAACTAGCAATCAGCCCCAGCATTTT | CASSLSTAWGTSNQPQHF
TRBJ2-1 | 16 | TRBV6-1 | TRBD2 | few | TGTGCCAGCAGTCGAAGACTAGCGGGAGATGTAAATGAGCAGTTCTTC | CASSRRLAGDVNEQFF
TRBJ1-2 | 13 | TRBV3-1 | . | many | TGTGCCAGCAGCCAAGTAGGGCTGGGGGGCTACACCTTC | CASSQVGLGGYTF
TRBJ2-7 | 12 | TRBV6-1 | . | few | TGTGCCACGAGGTCCGGGGGCTACGAGCAGTACTTC | CATRSGGYEQYF
TRBJ2-5 | 14 | TRBV6-6 | TRBD2 | many | TGTGCCAGCAGTTACCCGGGACTACAAGAGACCCAGTACTTC | CASSYPGLQETQYF
TRBJ2-1 | 13 | TRBV11-2 | . | many | TGTGCCAGCATGTCCCTGGCGCGACATGAGCAGTTCTTC | CASMSLARHEQFF
TRBJ2-2 | 15 | TRBV24-1 | . | few | TGTGCCACCGCCCGGACTTTTGGGAACACCGGGGAGCTGTTTTTT | CATARTFGNTGELFF
TRBJ2-3 | 14 | TRBV11-3 | . | many | TGTGCCAGCAGCCCGAGAGGGACGACAGATACGCAGTATTTT | CASSPRGTTDTQYF
TRBJ1-1 | 13 | TRBV4-2 | . | few | TGTGCCAGCAGCCAAGATGAGAAAAGGGAAGCTTTCTTT | CASSQDEKREAFF
TRBJ1-6 | 15 | TRBV5-1 | . | many | TGCGCCAGCAGCTTGTCTCGACAAACAAATTCACCCCTCCACTTT | CASSLSRQTNSPLHF
TRBJ2-5 | 15 | TRBV5-1 | . | few | TGCGCCAGCAGCTTGATGGGTCTAGATGACGTGACCCAGTACTTC | CASSLMGLDDVTQYF
TRBJ2-3 | 15 | TRBV29-1 | TRBD2 | . | TGCAGCGTTGAAGATTTCGGGAGGAGCGCAGATACGCAGTATTTT | CSVEDFGRSADTQYF
TRBJ2-1 | 16 | TRBV6-9 | . | . | TGTGCCAGCAGTTACGGCTATAGCGGAGCCTACAATGAGCAGTTCTTC | CASSYGYSGAYNEQFF
TRBJ1-2 | 13 | TRBV2 | . | few | TGTGCCAGCAGTGAAGCGCTTGGGTTTGGCTACACCTTC | CASSEALGFGYTF
TRBJ2-7 | 15 | TRBV11-1 | TRBD1 | few | TGTGCCAGCAGCTTAATGGGGACAGGGGACCGAGAGCAGTACTTC | CASSLMGTGDREQYF
TRBJ2-3 | 17 | TRBV20-1 | TRBD2 | many | TGCAGTGCCAGTATTAGCGGGAGTGAGGGGAACCCAGATACGCAGTATTTT | CSASISGSEGNPDTQYF
TRBJ1-6 | 16 | TRBV7-2 | . | many | TGTGCCAGCAGCCCCCGGGCCGGGAGCCAGGGGTCACCCCTCCACTTT | CASSPRAGSQGSPLHF
TRBJ2-5 | 15 | TRBV27 | . | many | TGTGCCAGCAGCCGTCAACAGAGAGACCAAGAGACCCAGTACTTC | CASSRQQRDQETQYF
TRBJ2-1 | 15 | TRBV6-1 | TRBD1 | . | TGTGCCAGCAGTGACCGGGACAGCTCCTACAATGAGCAGTTCTTC | CASSDRDSSYNEQFF
TRBJ2-3 | 16 | TRBV27 | TRBD2 | many | TGTGCCAGCAGTCCCTTAGGCCTAGCGGGACCAGATACGCAGTATTTT | CASSPLGLAGPDTQYF
TRBJ2-7 | 16 | TRBV9 | TRBD2 | many | TGTGCCAGCAGCCCCCCGGCGGCTAGCGGGAGCCACGAGCAGTACTTC | CASSPPAASGSHEQYF
TRBJ2-3 | 15 | TRBV20-1 | TRBD2 | . | TGCAGTGCTAGAGAGTCTAGCGGGAGCGCAGATACGCAGTATTTT | CSARESSGSADTQYF
TRBJ2-1 | 12 | TRBV5-6 | . | many | TGTGCCAGCAGCTTGGAAGCGTTTGAGCAGTTCTTC | CASSLEAFEQFF
TRBJ2-1 | 12 | TRBV5-4 | . | many | TGTGCCAGCAGCCAAATAAACAATGAGCAGTTCTTC | CASSQINNEQFF
TRBJ1-5 | 14 | TRBV12-3/TRBV12-4 | . | . | TGTGCCAGCAGCCCCGTCAGTGGCAATCAGCCCCAGCATTTT | CASSPVSGNQPQHF
TRBJ2-5 | 16 | TRBV5-1 | . | . | TGCGCCAGCAGCTTGTTCTTCGGGGGAGGCCAAGAGACCCAGTACTTC | CASSLFFGGGQETQYF
TRBJ2-1 | 18 | TRBV4-1 | TRBD2 | . | TGCGCCAGCAGCCAAGAGAGGGAGGGCGGGAGGCCGACTAATGAGCAGTTCTTC | CASSQEREGGRPTNEQFF
TRBJ2-1 | 17 | TRBV11-1 | TRBD1 | . | TGTGCCAGCAGCTTAGCCCGGGACAGGGGGCGGAGGGATGAGCAGTTCTTC | CASSLARDRGRRDEQFF
TRBJ2-1 | 17 | TRBV2 | TRBD2 | many | TGTGCCAGCAGTGGCGGACTAGCGGGAGGGGCCTACAATGAGCAGTTCTTC | CASSGGLAGGAYNEQFF
TRBJ2-5 | 14 | TRBV3-1 | . | many | TGTGCCAGCAGCCAGGAGGGCCGGGGAGAGACCCAGTACTTC | CASSQEGRGETQYF
TRBJ2-6 | 18 | TRBV5-1 | TRBD1 | few | TGCGCCAGCAGCTTGGTGGGACAGGGGGCATCTGGGGCCAACGTCCTGACTTTC | CASSLVGQGASGANVLTF
TRBJ2-5 | 13 | TRBV11-3 | . | many | TGTGCCAGCAGCTTCCTAGCCCAAGAGACCCGGTACTTC | CASSFLAQETRYF
TRBJ2-7 | 15 | TRBV7-3 | TRBD1 | many | TGTGCCAGCAGCTCGGGACAGGGAACCTTATACGAGCAGTACTTC | CASSSGQGTLYEQYF
TRBJ2-1 | 16 | TRBV24-1 | TRBD2 | many | TGTGCCACCAGTGATTATAGCGGGAGCTCCTACAATGAGCAGTTCTTC | CATSDYSGSSYNEQFF
TRBJ2-7 | 12 | TRBV18 | TRBD1 | many | TGTGCCAGCTCACCAAGGACAGGGGAGCAGTACTTC | CASSPRTGEQYF
TRBJ1-4 | 14 | TRBV12-3/TRBV12-4 | . | many | TGTGCCAGCAGTTTGGGGGGCGCCGGGGAAAAACTGTTTTTT | CASSLGGAGEKLFF
TRBJ2-7 | 17 | TRBV13 | . | many | TGTGCCAGCAGCGTGAGGCTAGCGAGAGGGCCCACCTTGGAGCAGTACTTC | CASSVRLARGPTLEQYF
TRBJ1-2 | 15 | TRBV7-8 | . | . | TGTGCCAGCAGCTTTTTGATAGGGGGGACGGTCGGCTACACCTTC | CASSFLIGGTVGYTF